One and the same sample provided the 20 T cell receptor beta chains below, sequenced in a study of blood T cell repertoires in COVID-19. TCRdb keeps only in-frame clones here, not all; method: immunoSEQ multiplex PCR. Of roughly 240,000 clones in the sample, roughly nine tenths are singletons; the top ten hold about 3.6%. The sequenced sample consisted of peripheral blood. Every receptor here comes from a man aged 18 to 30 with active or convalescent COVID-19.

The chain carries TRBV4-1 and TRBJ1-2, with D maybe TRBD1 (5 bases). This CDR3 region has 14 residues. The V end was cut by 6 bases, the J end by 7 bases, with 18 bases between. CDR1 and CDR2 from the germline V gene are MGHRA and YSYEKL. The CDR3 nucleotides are TGCGCCAGCAGTGTCACAGGCCCCAAGGGTGGCTACACCTTC. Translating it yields CASSVTGPKGGYTF.

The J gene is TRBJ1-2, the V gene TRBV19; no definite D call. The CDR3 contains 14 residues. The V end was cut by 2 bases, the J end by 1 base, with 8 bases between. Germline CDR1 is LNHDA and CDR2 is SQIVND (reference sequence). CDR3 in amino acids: CASSIWADNYGYTF. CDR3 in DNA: TGTGCCAGTAGTATATGGGCAGATAACTATGGCTACACCTTC.

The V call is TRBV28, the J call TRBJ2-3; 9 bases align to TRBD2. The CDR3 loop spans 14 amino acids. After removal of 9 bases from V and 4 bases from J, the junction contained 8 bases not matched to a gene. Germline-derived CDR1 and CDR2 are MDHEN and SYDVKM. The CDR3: CASHGTSKPDTQYF. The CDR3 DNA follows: TGTGCCAGTCACGGGACTAGCAAGCCAGATACGCAGTATTTT.

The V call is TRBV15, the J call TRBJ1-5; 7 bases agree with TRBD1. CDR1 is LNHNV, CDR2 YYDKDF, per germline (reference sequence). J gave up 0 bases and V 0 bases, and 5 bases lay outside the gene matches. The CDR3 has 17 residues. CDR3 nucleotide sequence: TGTGCCACCAGCAGAGAAAAGGGGGCTTATAGCAATCAGCCCCAGCATTTT. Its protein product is CATSREKGAYSNQPQHF. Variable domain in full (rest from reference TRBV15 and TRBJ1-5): DAMVIQNPRYQVTQFGKPVTLSCSQTLNHNVMYWYQQKSSQAPKLLFHYYDKDFNNEADTPDNFQSRRPNTSFCFLDIRSPGLGDTAMYLCATSREKGAYSNQPQHFGDGTRLSIL.

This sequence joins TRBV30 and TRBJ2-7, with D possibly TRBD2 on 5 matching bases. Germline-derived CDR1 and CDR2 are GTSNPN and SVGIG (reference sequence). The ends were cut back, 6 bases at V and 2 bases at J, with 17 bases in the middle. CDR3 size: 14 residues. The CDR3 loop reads CACVRDGGTYEQYF. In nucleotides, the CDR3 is TGTGCCTGTGTCCGGGATGGCGGCACCTACGAGCAGTACTTC.

CDR3: CASNGGLNTIYF. DNA of the CDR3: TGTGCCAGCAATGGGGGACTAAACACCATATATTTT. The rearrangement uses TRBV12-3 or TRBV12-4 and TRBJ1-3; possible D gene TRBD1, 5 bases. V lost 7 bases, J lost 6 bases, and 10 bases lay in between. The CDR3 has 12 residues.

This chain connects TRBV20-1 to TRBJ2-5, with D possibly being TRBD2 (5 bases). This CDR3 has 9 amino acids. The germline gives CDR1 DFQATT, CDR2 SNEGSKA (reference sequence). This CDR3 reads CRRPAGQYF. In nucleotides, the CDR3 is TGCAGGCGGCCGGCGGGCCAGTACTTC.

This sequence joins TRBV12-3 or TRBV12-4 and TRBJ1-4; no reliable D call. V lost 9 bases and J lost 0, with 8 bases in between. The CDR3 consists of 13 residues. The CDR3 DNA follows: TGTGCCAGTAATTCTGCAACTAATGAAAAACTGTTTTTT. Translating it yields CASNSATNEKLFF.

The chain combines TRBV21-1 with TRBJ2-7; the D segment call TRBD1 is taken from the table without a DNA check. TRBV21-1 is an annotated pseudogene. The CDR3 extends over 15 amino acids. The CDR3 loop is CASSNKQGFRHEQYF. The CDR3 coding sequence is TGTGCCAGCAGCAACAAACAGGGCTTCAGGCACGAGCAGTACTTC.

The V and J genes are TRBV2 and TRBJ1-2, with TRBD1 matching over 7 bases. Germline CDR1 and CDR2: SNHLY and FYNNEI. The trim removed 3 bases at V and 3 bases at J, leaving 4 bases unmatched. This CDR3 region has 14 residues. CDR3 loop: CASSDDRAHYGYTF. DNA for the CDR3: TGTGCCAGCAGTGACGACAGGGCGCACTATGGCTACACCTTC.

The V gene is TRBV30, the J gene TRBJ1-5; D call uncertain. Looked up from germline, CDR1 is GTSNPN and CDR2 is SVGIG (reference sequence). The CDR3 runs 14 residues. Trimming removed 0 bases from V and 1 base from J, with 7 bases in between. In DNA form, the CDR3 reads TGTGCCTGGAGTGTACGTAGAAGCAATCAGCCCCAGCATTTT. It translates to CAWSVRRSNQPQHF.

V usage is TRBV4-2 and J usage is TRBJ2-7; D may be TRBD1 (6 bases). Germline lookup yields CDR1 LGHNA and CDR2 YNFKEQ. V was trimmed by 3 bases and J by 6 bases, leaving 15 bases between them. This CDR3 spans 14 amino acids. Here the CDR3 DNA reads TGTGCCAGCAGCCAGGACCGGGACACGGGCGAGCAGTACTTC. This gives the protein CASSQDRDTGEQYF.

The CDR3 sequence is CASSLLGGDYNEQFF. The CDR3, as DNA: TGTGCCAGCAGCTTATTAGGGGGGGACTACAATGAGCAGTTCTTC. The chain uses TRBV7-3 and TRBJ2-1; possibly TRBD2 for D (7 bases). V was cut by 2 bases and J by 3 bases, with 11 bases left in between. The CDR3 runs 15 residues. Looked up from germline, CDR1 is SGHTA and CDR2 is FQGTGA.

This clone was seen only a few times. The CDR3 protein is CASSYDPTGGMGFF. CDR3 DNA sequence: TGTGCCAGCAGTTACGATCCGACTGGGGGGATGGGGTTCTTC. This chain joins TRBV6-2 or TRBV6-3 and TRBJ2-1, with a tentative D call TRBD2 (6 bases). The CDR3 runs 14 residues. The V gene's germline CDR1 is MNHEY and CDR2 SVGEGT. V was trimmed by 2 bases and J by 15 bases, leaving 20 bases between them.

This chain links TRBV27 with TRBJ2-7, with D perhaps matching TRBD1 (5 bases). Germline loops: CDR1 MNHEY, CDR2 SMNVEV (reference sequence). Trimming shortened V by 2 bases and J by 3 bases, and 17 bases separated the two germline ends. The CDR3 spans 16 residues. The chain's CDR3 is CASSLPARRRDYEQYF. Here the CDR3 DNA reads TGTGCCAGCAGTTTACCCGCGCGACGCAGGGACTACGAGCAGTACTTC.

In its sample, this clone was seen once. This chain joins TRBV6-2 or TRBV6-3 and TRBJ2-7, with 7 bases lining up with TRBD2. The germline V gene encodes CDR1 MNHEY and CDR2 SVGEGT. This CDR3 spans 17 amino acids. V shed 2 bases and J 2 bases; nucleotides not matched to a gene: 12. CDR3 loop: CASSYDPYTSDPYEQYF. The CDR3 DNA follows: TGTGCCAGCAGTTACGACCCATATACTAGCGACCCCTACGAGCAGTACTTC.

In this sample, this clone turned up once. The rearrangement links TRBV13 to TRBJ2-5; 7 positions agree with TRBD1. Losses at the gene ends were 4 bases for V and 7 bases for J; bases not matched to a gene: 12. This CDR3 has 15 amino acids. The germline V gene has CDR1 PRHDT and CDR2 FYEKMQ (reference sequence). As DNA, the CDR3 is TGTGCCAGCAGCTCCACACAGGGGTGGGGTGCGACCCAGTACTTC. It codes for CASSSTQGWGATQYF.

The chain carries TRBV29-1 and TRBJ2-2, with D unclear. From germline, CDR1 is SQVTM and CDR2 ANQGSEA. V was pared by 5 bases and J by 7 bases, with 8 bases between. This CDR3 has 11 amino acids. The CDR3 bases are TGCAGCGTTAGCAGGAACGGGGAGCTGTTTTTT. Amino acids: CSVSRNGELFF.

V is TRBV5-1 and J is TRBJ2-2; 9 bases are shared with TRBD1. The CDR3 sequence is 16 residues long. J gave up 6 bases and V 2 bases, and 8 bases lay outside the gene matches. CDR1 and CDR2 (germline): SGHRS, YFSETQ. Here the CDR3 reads CASSFGSGQGPGELFF. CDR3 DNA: TGCGCCAGCAGCTTTGGTTCGGGACAGGGACCCGGGGAGCTGTTTTTT. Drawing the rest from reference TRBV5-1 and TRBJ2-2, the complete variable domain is KAGVTQTPRYLIKTRGQQVTLSCSPISGHRSVSWYQQTPGQGLQFLFEYFSETQRNKGNFPGRFSGRQFSNSRSEMNVSTLELGDSALYLCASSFGSGQGPGELFFGEGSRLTVL.

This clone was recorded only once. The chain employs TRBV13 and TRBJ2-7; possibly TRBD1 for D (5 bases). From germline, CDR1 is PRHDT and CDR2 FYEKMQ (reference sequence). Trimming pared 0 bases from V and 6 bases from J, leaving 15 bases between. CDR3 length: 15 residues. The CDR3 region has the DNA TGTGCCAGCAGCTTAGGGGGGCGTTCACTCTCCGAGCAGTACTTC. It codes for CASSLGGRSLSEQYF.